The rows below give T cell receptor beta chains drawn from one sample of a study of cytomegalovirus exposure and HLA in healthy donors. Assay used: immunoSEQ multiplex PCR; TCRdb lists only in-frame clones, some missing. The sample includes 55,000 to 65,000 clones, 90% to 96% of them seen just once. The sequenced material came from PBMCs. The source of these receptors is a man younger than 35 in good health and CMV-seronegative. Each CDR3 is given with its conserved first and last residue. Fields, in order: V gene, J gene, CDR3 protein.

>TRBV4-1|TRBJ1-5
CASSQASEVSNQPQHF
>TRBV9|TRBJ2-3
CASSVAGSADTQYF
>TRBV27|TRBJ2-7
CASSLGLGLAGLYEQYF
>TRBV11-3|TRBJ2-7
CASSSQGASGEQYF
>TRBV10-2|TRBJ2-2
CASSVYLGLVSFGAGELFF
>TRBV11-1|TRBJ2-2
CASSLLGRSTGELFF
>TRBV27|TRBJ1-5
CASMPSVDGNQPQHF
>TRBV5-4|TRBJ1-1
CASSELQGMNTEAFF
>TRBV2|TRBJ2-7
CASSGPTIGGDEQYF
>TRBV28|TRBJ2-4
CASTSPREGAPKNIQYF
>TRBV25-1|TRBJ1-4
CASSDPKRSNEKLFF
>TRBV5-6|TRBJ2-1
CASSLISLSSYNEQFF
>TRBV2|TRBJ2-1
CASKKLGDEQFF
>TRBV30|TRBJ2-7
CARSVTAEQYF
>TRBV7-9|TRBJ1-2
CASSSNNRVGYTF
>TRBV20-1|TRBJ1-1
CSASSTEAFF
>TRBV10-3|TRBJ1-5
CAISESAGGGGQPQHF
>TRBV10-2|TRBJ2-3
CASRNPSSGVASTDTQYF
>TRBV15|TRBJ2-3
CATSSRYAGTNTDTQYF
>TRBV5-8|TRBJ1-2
CASRNPARGTNYGYTF
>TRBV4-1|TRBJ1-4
CASSQFGRVNEKLFF
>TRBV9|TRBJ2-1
CASSVEGGYNEQFF
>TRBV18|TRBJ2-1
CASSPPGRLAGVNEQFF
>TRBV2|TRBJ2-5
CASSEEGKETQYF
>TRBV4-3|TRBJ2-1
CASSRRLRSGRNEQFF
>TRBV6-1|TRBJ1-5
CASSTGGNQPQHF
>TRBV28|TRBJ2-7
CASSLRGLYYEQYF
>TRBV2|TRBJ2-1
CASSIDRYSNEQFF
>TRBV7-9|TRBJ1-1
CASSSGQGWTEAFF
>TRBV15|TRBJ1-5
CATSRGTVDSNQPQHF
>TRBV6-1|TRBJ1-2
CASSEAHGQGRYGYTF
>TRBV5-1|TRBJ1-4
CASSLASTGGEKLFF
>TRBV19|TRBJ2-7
CASSILAGWEQYF
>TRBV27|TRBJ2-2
CASSGRLAGGGELFF
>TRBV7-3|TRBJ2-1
CASSLTRENEQFF
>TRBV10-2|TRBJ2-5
CATRLAGEETQYF